The entry below gives a single T cell receptor beta chain sequence along with its context. Its antigen is not yet known. The input lacks base qualities; no much larger clone sits a single base away. The immunoSEQ Assay, a bias-controlled multiplex PCR, was used to amplify TCRbeta CDR3 regions from genomic DNA. The authors processed their data as follows. Nucleated cell counts per sample were estimated from amplification of reference gene primers within the assay. Sequence reads were collapsed and filtered to measure the absolute abundance of every unique TCRbeta CDR3 rearrangement. For each sample, productive Simpson clonality was calculated by taking the square root of Simpson's diversity index across productive rearrangements. Here the immuneACCESS table is served through TCRdb, limited to in-frame sequences with V and J called. Missing clones are a known gap in these copies; in checked studies unresolved V genes cover under half, and the rest lacks a known reason. V and J calls and clone size follow that table, whereas D and trimming were derived from the DNA. In all, the sample holds more than 95,000 clones, and more than 70% of those were seen once. Jointly, the top ten make up 1.5% to 1.9% of the sample.

This sample stems from a study of blood T cell repertoires in COVID-19 (dated by TCRdb to 2018 to 2021). Background for the entire study: Samples covering the acute and convalescent phases of COVID-19 were provided by collaborators in the United States, Italy and Spain. Nearly every sample came with metadata listing a de-identified subject ID, COVID-19 status, age in years and sex. Where available, HLA class I and class II types were taken from metadata supplied by the sample provider and were not determined by assay-based typing. A freely available public database, intended as a resource for researchers studying the immune response to SARS-CoV-2, is where the repertoires were released. The samples were drawn from the first 160 participants of the ongoing ImmuneRACE study and from over 950 subjects provided by 6 global collaborators. The dataset comprised deeply sampled blood TCRbeta repertoires from subjects exposed to, actively infected with, or recovered from COVID-19. The material from the prospective study consisted of cDNA or gDNA derived from T cells, B-cell-depleted T cells, or PBMCs.

Whole blood was collected in K2EDTA tubes by collaborating institutions according to the institutions' own protocols. Collaborator samples were shipped for TCRbeta analysis as frozen whole blood, isolated PBMCs, or DNA extracted from either sample type. What the study reported, not specific to this receptor: How much clinical and demographic metadata was included differed by source and by participant, and the metadata was provided uncurated.

According to the germline V gene, CDR1 reads ENHRY and CDR2 reads SYGVKD. Clipping removes 9 bases from V and 0 bases from J, with 8 as the unmatched junction base count. The CDR3 goes from the cysteine to the phenylalanine over 14 residues. Only the CDR3 portion is preserved as DNA: 42 bases, with reading frame beginning at the first base. This receptor was taken from a human donor in a cohort sampled during active COVID-19. Sequenced input: peripheral blood. Recombination connected TRBV10-3 to TRBJ2-7, and TRBD1 aligns with 7 junction nucleotides. The nucleotides are TGTGCCATAACCGGGACAGCGGCCTCCTACGAGCAGTACTTC. Its protein is CAITGTAASYEQYF.